This section outlines one T cell receptor beta chain sequence together with its context. A single record per CDR3 protein comes from TCRdb applying MiXCR to the RT-PCR reads. Among approximately 200,000 distinct CDR3 sequences listed, 35% to 50% were seen once. This sample stems from a study of patients and donors after allogeneic stem cell transplantation. V was trimmed by 4 bases and J by 0 bases, leaving 9 bases between them. This CDR3 has 14 amino acids. Germline V lookup: CDR1 SGHRS, CDR2 YFSETQ. This TCR came from a human donor who was either an allogeneic HSCT recipient or a stem cell or donor lymphocyte infusion donor (not recorded which). It is not recorded whose cells these are; they may come from a transplant donor. This sequence joins TRBV5-1 and TRBJ2-3, with D tentatively TRBD1 (6 bases). Sequencing was carried out using blood, either unsorted or a sorted T cell fraction (not recorded which). Here the CDR3 reads CASSLGQSTDTQYF. The CDR3 bases are TGCGCCAGCAGCCTAGGACAGAGCACAGATACGCAGTATTTT.